This T cell receptor beta chain was documented in a study of CD8+ T cells in alopecia areata. About the research overall: Oral tofacitinib, 5 to 10 mg twice daily, was given in an open-label trial. Whole-study results and caveats: Especially in alopecia totalis/universalis, lesional scalp showed greater clonality than normal scalp did. It was less clear whether patients shared TCRs than it was in mice, possibly because of HLA. Links between baseline CD8+ expansion and response need larger treated cohorts.

TCR sequencing used cDNA made by reverse transcription of extracted RNA. Some clones are missing from TCRdb's copy, which holds only in-frame ones; the method was immunoSEQ multiplex PCR. The sample includes 180,000 or so clones, roughly 53% of them seen just once. This clone turned up a few times. Its target is unknown. Treatment of the sample: oral pan-JAK inhibitor, 5-10 mg twice daily. V lost 0 bases and J lost 2, with 10 bases in between. Germline V gene sequence: CDR1 SGHVS, CDR2 FQNEAQ. The CDR3 is 15 residues long. The chain combines TRBV7-8 with TRBJ2-5, with D possibly being TRBD1 or TRBD2 (5 bases each). Source: CD8+ T cells sorted from blood, taken at week 24, from a patient treated with tofacitinib. The sequence was obtained from a human donor with alopecia areata. CDR3 residues: CASSLADTRQETQYF. The CDR3 coding sequence is TGTGCCAGCAGCTTAGCGGACACTAGACAAGAGACCCAGTACTTC.